What follows is one T cell receptor beta chain and its context. TCRdb reworked the 5' RACE reads into one entry per CDR3 protein, no DNA. This sample lists about 110,000 distinct CDR3 sequences; its ten largest clones have around an eighth. This record belongs to a study of monozygotic twins with inflammatory bowel disease. There are 16 residues in the CDR3. Per the germline V gene, CDR1 is MNHEY and CDR2 is SVGAGI. The TCR was taken from a human donor with ulcerative colitis or Crohn's disease, or a healthy co-twin of an affected twin (not recorded which). V gene TRBV6-5 combines with J gene TRBJ2-7. The sample comprised blood. The chain's CDR3 is CASSYSKWGTSYEQYF.